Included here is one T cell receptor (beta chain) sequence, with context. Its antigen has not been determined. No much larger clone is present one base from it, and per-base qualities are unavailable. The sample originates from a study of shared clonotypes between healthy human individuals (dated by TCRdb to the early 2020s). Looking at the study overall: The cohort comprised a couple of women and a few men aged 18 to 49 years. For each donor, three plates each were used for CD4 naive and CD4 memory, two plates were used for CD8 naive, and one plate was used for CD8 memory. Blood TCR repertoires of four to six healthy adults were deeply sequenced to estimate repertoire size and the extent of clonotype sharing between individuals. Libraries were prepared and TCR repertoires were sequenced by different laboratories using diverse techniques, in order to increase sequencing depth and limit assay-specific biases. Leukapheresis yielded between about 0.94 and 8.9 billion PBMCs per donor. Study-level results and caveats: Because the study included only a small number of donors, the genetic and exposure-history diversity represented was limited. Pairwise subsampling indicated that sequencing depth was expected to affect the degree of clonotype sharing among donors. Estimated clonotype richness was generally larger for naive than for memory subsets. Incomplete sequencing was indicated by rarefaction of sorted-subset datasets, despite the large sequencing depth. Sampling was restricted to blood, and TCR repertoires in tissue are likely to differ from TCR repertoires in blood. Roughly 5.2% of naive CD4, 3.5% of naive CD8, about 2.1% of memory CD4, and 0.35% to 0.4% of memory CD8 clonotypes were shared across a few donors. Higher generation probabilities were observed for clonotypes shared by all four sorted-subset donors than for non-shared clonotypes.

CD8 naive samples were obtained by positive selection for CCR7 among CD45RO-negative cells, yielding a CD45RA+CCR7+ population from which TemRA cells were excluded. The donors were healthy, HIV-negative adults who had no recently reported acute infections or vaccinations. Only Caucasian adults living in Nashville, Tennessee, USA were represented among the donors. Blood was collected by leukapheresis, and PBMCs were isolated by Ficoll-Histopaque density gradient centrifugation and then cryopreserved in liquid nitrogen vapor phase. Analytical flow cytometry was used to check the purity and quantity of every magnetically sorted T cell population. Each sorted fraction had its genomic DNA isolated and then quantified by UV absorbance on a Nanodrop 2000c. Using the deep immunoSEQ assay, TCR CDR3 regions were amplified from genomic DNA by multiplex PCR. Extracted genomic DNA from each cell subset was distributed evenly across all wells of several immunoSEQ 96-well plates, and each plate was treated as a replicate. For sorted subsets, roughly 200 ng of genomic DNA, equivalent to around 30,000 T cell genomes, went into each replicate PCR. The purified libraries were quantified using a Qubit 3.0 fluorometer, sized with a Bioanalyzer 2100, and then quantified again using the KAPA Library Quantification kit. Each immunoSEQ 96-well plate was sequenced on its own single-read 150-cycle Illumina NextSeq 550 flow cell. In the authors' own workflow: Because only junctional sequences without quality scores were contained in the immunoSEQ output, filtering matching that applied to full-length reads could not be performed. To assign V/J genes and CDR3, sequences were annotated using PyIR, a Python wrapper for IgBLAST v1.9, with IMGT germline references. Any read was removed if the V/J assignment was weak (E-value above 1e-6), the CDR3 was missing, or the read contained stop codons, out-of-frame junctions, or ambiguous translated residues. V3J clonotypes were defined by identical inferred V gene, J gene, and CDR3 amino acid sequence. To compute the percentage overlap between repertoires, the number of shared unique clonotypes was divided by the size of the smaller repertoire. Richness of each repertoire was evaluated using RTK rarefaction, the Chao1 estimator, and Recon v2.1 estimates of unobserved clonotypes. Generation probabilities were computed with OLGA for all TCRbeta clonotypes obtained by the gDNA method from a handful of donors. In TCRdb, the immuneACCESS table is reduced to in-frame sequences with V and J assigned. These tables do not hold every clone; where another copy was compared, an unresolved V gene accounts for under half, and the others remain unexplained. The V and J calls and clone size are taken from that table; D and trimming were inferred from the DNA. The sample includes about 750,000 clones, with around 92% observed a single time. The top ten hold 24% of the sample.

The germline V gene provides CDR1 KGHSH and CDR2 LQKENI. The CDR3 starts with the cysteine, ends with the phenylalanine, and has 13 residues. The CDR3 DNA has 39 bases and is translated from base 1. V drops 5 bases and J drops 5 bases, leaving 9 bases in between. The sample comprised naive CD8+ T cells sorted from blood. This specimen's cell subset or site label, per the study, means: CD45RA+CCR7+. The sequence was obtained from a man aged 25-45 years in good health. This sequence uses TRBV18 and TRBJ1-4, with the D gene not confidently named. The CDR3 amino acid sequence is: CASSDVGNEKLFF. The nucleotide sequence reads TGTGCCAGCTCAGATGTGGGGAATGAAAAACTGTTTTTT.